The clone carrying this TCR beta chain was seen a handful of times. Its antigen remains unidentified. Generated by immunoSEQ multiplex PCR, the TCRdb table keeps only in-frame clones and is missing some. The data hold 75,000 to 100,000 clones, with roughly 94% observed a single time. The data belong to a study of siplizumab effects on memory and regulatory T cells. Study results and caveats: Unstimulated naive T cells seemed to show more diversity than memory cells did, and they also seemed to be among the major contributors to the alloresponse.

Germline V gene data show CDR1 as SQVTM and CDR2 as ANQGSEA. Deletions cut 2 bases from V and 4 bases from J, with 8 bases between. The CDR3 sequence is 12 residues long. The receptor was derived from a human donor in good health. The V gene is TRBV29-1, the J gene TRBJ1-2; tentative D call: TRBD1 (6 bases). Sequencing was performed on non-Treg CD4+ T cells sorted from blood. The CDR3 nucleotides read TGCAGCGTTGAATGGGGGCTCTATGGCTACACCTTC. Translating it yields CSVEWGLYGYTF.